A single sample gave rise to the 26 T cell receptor beta chains below, sequenced in a study of T cells in Graves' hyperthyroidism and ophthalmopathy. Regions amplified from RNA transcripts were the TCR beta CDR3 regions. RT-PCR in the first round (using the HTBI primer set) targeted the TCR CDR3. Each CDR3 protein is one row after TCRdb ran MiXCR on the multiplex PCR reads. The sample yields around 350,000 distinct CDR3 sequences, approximately 14% seen once. Sequences were obtained from blood. The origin of the receptors is a woman in her 30s with Graves' ophthalmopathy.

This clonotype was recorded a few times. The genes are TRBV7-6 and TRBJ2-5, with D maybe TRBD2 (6 bases). Germline CDR1 SGHVS, CDR2 FNYEAQ. The CDR3 has 15 residues. The V gene lost 6 bases and the J gene lost 5 bases, with 19 bases spanning the gap. The CDR3 is CASSRTGGAGETQYF. The CDR3, as DNA: TGTGCCAGCAGTAGAACTGGCGGGGCGGGGGAGACCCAGTACTTC.

The genes are TRBV6-5 and TRBJ2-2; perhaps D is TRBD1 or TRBD2 (5 bases each). V lost 3 bases, J lost 4 bases, and 9 bases lay in between. CDR1 MNHEY and CDR2 SVGAGI come from the germline V gene. This CDR3 is 14 amino acids long. CDR3 bases: TGTGCCAGCAGTTATGCAGGGACCACCGGGGAGCTGTTTTTT. It encodes CASSYAGTTGELFF.

This clonotype has a count of ten or more. Here the CDR3 DNA reads TGCAGTGCCCCCACAGCGGGGGGCCCAGATACGCAGTATTTT. Translated, it gives CSAPTAGGPDTQYF. V gene TRBV20-1 combines with J gene TRBJ2-3; 9 nucleotides agree with TRBD2. Germline values: CDR1 DFQATT, CDR2 SNEGSKA (reference sequence). Germline trimming cut 6 bases from V and 4 bases from J; bases unmatched to any gene: 8. CDR3 length: 14 amino acids.

This clonotype was detected a few times. This chain connects TRBV29-1 to TRBJ1-3, with D hard to call. Germline V gene sequence: CDR1 SQVTM, CDR2 ANQGSEA. V was cut by 7 bases and J by 0 bases, with 7 bases left in between. The CDR3 totals 12 residues. The CDR3 protein is CSGVSSGNTIYF. The CDR3 DNA reads TGCAGCGGAGTATCCTCTGGAAACACCATATATTTT.

This clonotype showed up just once. A much larger clone sits a single nucleotide away, making a read error possible. The chain is built from TRBV20-1 and TRBJ2-5, with 11 bases fitting TRBD1. The CDR3 is 20 amino acids. The germline CDR1 and CDR2 sequences are DFQATT and SNEGSKA (reference sequence). CDR3 bases: TGCAGTGCTTGCCACTCGAGGACAGGGGGCTCTCCCGATAGGAAAGAGTCCCAGTACTTC. Protein sequence: CSACHSRTGGSPDRKESQYF.

This clonotype has ten or more counts. The chain joins TRBV7-3 to TRBJ2-3; perhaps TRBD2 as D (5 bases). This CDR3 spans 14 amino acids. V gave up 5 bases and J gave up 2 bases, with 11 bases separating them. The germline gives CDR1 SGHTA, CDR2 FQGTGA. The CDR3 coding sequence is TGTGCCAGCAGCCGGGGAACCCCCACAGATACGCAGTATTTT. This translates into CASSRGTPTDTQYF.

This sequence joins TRBV19 and TRBJ1-5; TRBD1 is a possible D gene (5 bases). Per the germline V gene, CDR1 is LNHDA and CDR2 is SQIVND (reference sequence). This CDR3 spans 15 amino acids. Trimming removed 0 bases at V and 6 bases at J, with 12 bases between. CDR3 nucleotides: TGTGCCAGTAGTATAGAAGGCGGCCAGGGTCAGCCCCAGCATTTT. Its protein is CASSIEGGQGQPQHF.

On this clonotype itself: This sequence may be a read error, since a much larger clone differs from it by one base. J is TRBJ1-1 and V is TRBV12-3 or TRBV12-4; D is possibly TRBD1 (5 bases). The CDR3 runs to 15 residues. The DNA of the CDR3 is TGTGCCAGCAGTTTATTGGGGGGGGTGAACACTGGAGCTTTCTTT. Its protein product is CASSLLGGVNTGAFF.

This clonotype appeared a few times. V is TRBV12-3 or TRBV12-4 and J is TRBJ2-2; unclear D gene. The CDR3 consists of 15 residues. Trimming pared 4 bases from V and 4 bases from J, leaving 13 bases between. CDR3 in DNA: TGTGCCAGCAGTTGGGCAAGAGGCGGCACCGGGGAGCTGTTTTTT. This translates into CASSWARGGTGELFF.

The CDR3 spells CASTPSGGNYNEQFF. CDR3 DNA: TGTGCCAGTACCCCTAGCGGGGGGAATTACAATGAGCAGTTCTTC. The J gene is TRBJ2-1, the V gene TRBV19, with 11 bases that match TRBD2. The CDR3 runs to 15 residues. Germline V CDR1 and CDR2: LNHDA, SQIVND (reference sequence). The ends lost 7 bases at V and 4 bases at J; junction bases unmatched: 6. Supplemented by reference TRBV19 and TRBJ2-1, the full variable domain reads DGGITQSPKYLFRKEGQNVTLSCEQNLNHDAMYWYRQDPGQGLRLIYYSQIVNDFQKGDIAEGYSVSREKKESFPLTVTSAQKNPTAFYLCASTPSGGNYNEQFFGPGTRLTVL.

This clonotype appeared many times. The chain combines TRBV11-2 with TRBJ1-2; D not certain. The V end was cut by 3 bases, the J end by 5 bases, with 13 bases between. Germline V gene data show CDR1 as SGHAT and CDR2 as FQNNGV. This CDR3 is 14 amino acids long. DNA for the CDR3: TGTGCCAGCAGCTTTCACGCTTTAGGTTATGGCTACACCTTC. Its translation: CASSFHALGYGYTF.

The CDR3, as DNA: TGTGCCAGCAGCTTAAATAGGGGGGGACAAGAGACCCAGTACTTC. Its translation is CASSLNRGGQETQYF. The chain combines TRBV11-2 with TRBJ2-5; a possible D gene is TRBD2 (7 bases). The V gene lost 2 bases and the J gene lost 2 bases, with 12 bases spanning the gap. Germline V CDR1 and CDR2: SGHAT, FQNNGV. The CDR3 covers 15 residues.

This clonotype was seen only a few times. A much bigger clone sits one base away, suggesting this may be a read error. The rearrangement links TRBV28 to TRBJ2-1; no reliable D call. This CDR3 region has 14 residues. Per the germline V gene, CDR1 is MDHEN and CDR2 is SYDVKM. CDR3 sequence reads: CVSSFISYNNEQFF. The CDR3 DNA reads as TGTGTCAGCAGTTTTATCAGTTACAATAATGAGCAGTTCTTC.

This clonotype was seen repeatedly, ten times or more. This rearrangement joins TRBV28 to TRBJ1-2, with D possibly being TRBD1 (5 bases). Trimming left V 2 bases short and J 4 bases short, with 14 bases between. CDR1 is MDHEN, CDR2 SYDVKM, per germline. The CDR3 extends over 15 amino acids. The CDR3 region has the DNA TGTGCCAGCAGTTTACGGGGACCTGTTCCCTATGGCTACACCTTC. Protein sequence: CASSLRGPVPYGYTF.

The chain uses TRBV7-9 and TRBJ2-2; TRBD2 agrees at 15 bases. This CDR3 region has 18 residues. The V and J ends lost 5 bases and 5 bases, in that order; junction bases with no gene match: 9. In germline, CDR1 is SEHNR, CDR2 FQNEAQ (reference sequence). The CDR3 region is CASSHGLAGGPRTGELFF. As DNA, the CDR3 is TGTGCCAGCAGCCATGGACTAGCGGGGGGGCCGCGGACCGGGGAGCTGTTTTTT.

There are many counts of this clonotype. The chain uses TRBV11-1 and TRBJ1-1; no clear D. The CDR3 runs to 13 residues. Germline V CDR1 and CDR2: SGHAT, FQDESV (reference sequence). V was clipped by 2 bases and J by 1 base, with 5 bases between them. CDR3 sequence reads: CASSLTENTEAFF. The CDR3 DNA reads as TGTGCCAGCAGCTTAACAGAGAACACTGAAGCTTTCTTT.

This clonotype showed up many times. V gene TRBV5-1 combines with J gene TRBJ1-6; TRBD1 might be the D (6 bases). CDR1 and CDR2 (germline): SGHRS, YFSETQ. The CDR3 has 17 residues. Deletions cut 0 bases from V and 7 bases from J, with 17 bases between. CDR3: CASSLGLVQGRNSPLHF. The CDR3 nucleotides read TGCGCCAGCAGCTTGGGTCTAGTGCAGGGGAGGAATTCACCCCTCCACTTT.

This clonotype was counted ten times or more. The CDR3 loop reads CASRGEPGTNEKLFF. The CDR3 DNA sequence: TGTGCCAGCAGGGGCGAGCCGGGCACTAATGAAAAACTGTTTTTT. The V gene is TRBV2, the J gene TRBJ1-4; D unclear. The germline V gene has CDR1 SNHLY and CDR2 FYNNEI. Trimming shortened V by 6 bases and J by 2 bases, and 13 bases separated the two germline ends. The length of the CDR3 is 15 residues.

Ten or more counts support this clonotype. This sequence joins TRBV2 and TRBJ2-7; D unresolved. The CDR3 loop spans 10 amino acids. Germline V gives CDR1 SNHLY, CDR2 FYNNEI. Trimming stripped 7 bases from V and 6 bases from J, with 7 bases between. The CDR3 DNA reads TGTGCCAGCACGGCTCTCGAGCAGTACTTC. This translates into CASTALEQYF.

As regards this clonotype: A much larger clone is a single base away; this may be a read error. The rearrangement uses TRBV15 and TRBJ2-1, with 7 bases fitting TRBD1. Germline loops: CDR1 LNHNV, CDR2 YYDKDF (reference sequence). CDR3 length equals 16 residues. The CDR3 region has the DNA TGTGCCACCAGCAGAACCAGGACAGGACACTACAATGAGCGGTTCTTC. Translating gives CATSRTRTGHYNERFF.

This clonotype was counted only a few times. This chain joins TRBV12-3 or TRBV12-4 and TRBJ2-4; D perhaps matches TRBD1 (7 bases). Deletions cut 5 bases from V and 0 bases from J, with 14 bases between. The CDR3 consists of 16 residues. The chain's CDR3 is CASSGGTAVAKNIQYF. In DNA, the CDR3 is TGTGCCAGCAGTGGAGGGACAGCCGTAGCCAAAAACATTCAGTACTTC.

This clonotype was seen at least ten times. V and J are TRBV27 and TRBJ2-3, with 8 nucleotides matching TRBD2. V lost 5 bases and J lost 5; bases outside the gene matches: 6. Germline loops: CDR1 MNHEY, CDR2 SMNVEV (reference sequence). The CDR3 covers 14 residues. The CDR3 nucleotides read TGTGCCAGCAGTCGGGAGGGAGTGATAGATACGCAGTATTTT. This codes for CASSREGVIDTQYF.

This clonotype was seen at least ten times. The gene calls are TRBV28 and TRBJ2-7; the D gene is possibly TRBD2 (7 bases). V lost 3 bases to trimming and J lost 6 bases, with 18 bases between them. This CDR3 is 15 amino acids long. CDR1 is MDHEN, CDR2 SYDVKM, per germline. In nucleotides, the CDR3 is TGTGCCAGCAGTTTTTCGGGGGGCTCAACCCCCGAGCAGTACTTC. It is translated as CASSFSGGSTPEQYF.

This clonotype came up many times. The J gene is TRBJ1-2, the V gene TRBV4-1; TRBD1 might be the D (6 bases). The V end was cut by 0 bases, the J end by 7 bases, with 15 bases between. This CDR3 contains 15 residues. Germline CDR1 MGHRA, CDR2 YSYEKL. The CDR3 loop is CASSQDAGAGVGYTF. The CDR3 region has the DNA TGCGCCAGCAGCCAAGATGCGGGGGCAGGGGTTGGCTACACCTTC.

The table lists this clonotype with many counts. The chain recombines TRBV12-3 or TRBV12-4 with TRBJ1-6; 8 positions agree with TRBD1. Trimming removed 7 bases from V and 13 bases from J; junction bases left unmatched: 18. The CDR3 runs 16 residues. In DNA, the CDR3 is TGTGCCAGCACCATCCTGGCGGGACAGGCAGTAGTTCCCCTCCACTTT. This sequence encodes CASTILAGQAVVPLHF.

This clonotype was detected ten times or more. The chain carries TRBV18 and TRBJ2-1; maybe TRBD2 (7 bases). Germline CDR1 reads KGHSH; CDR2 reads LQKENI. The germline V and J ends were trimmed by 6 bases and 4 bases, with 13 bases remaining between them. The CDR3 runs 14 residues. CDR3 coding DNA: TGTGCCAGCTCGGGGCGGGGGCCTTACAATGAGCAGTTCTTC. Translation gives CASSGRGPYNEQFF.